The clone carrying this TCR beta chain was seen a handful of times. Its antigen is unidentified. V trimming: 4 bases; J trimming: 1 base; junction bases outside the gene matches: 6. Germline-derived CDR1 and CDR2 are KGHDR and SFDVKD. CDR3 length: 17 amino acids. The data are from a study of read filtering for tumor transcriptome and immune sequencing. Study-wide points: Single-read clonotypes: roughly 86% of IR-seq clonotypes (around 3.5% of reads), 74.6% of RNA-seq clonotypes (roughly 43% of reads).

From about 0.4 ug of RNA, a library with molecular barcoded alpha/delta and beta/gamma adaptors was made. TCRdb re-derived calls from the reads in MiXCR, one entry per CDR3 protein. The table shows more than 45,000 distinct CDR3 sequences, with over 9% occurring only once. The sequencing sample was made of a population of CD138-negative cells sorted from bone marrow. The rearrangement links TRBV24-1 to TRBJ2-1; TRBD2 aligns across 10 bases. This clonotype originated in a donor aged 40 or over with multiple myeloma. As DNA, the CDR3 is TGTGCCACCAGTGACCCTAGCGGGGGCCCTTCCTACAATGAGCAGTTCTTC. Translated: CATSDPSGGPSYNEQFF.